These T cell receptor beta chains were read from a single sample in a study of T cells in tuberculosis. Sequencing was performed with immunoSEQ multiplex PCR; in TCRdb, only in-frame clones are kept and a portion is missing. This table has 25,000 or so clones, around 89% appearing once. The sequenced sample consisted of PBMCs. These receptors all stem from a donor aged 10-30 years with latent tuberculosis or without tuberculosis infection. Both conserved end residues are part of each CDR3. Some rows mark clone size as missing; the rest say once, few, many or name a class of expanded clone.

V gene	J gene	clone size	CDR3 protein
TRBV27	TRBJ2-7	NA	CASRRLSGGAYEQYF
TRBV2	TRBJ1-3	NA	CASSDQSQGSPGNTIYF
TRBV18	TRBJ2-2	once	CASSLIRVANTGELFF
TRBV28	TRBJ2-5	NA	CASRLGLAGTLQETQYF
TRBV7-7	TRBJ2-1	NA	CASSLSPSGPNNEQFF
TRBV7-2	TRBJ2-3	NA	CASSLVRTSFTQYF
TRBV5-1	TRBJ2-3	NA	CASSLPGTDTQYF
TRBV6-4	TRBJ2-3	NA	CASSDSSGSGADTQYF
TRBV6-1	TRBJ1-4	NA	CASSEGQGVSFEKLFF
TRBV11-2	TRBJ2-1	NA	CASSPRVGGYNEQFF
TRBV4-1	TRBJ1-4	NA	CASSRGGREEEKLFF
TRBV10-3	TRBJ1-5	medium-sized	CATTGVSNQPQHF
TRBV2	TRBJ1-1	NA	CASILGRTEAFF
TRBV5-8	TRBJ1-2	NA	CASSRDTGNYGYTF
TRBV6-5	TRBJ2-4	NA	CASSIDRERIQYF
TRBV28	TRBJ1-2	NA	CASSPPDRNYGYTF
TRBV7-8	TRBJ2-7	NA	CASSLSGGRPYEQYF
TRBV7-9	TRBJ2-1	NA	CASSSPETDHNEQFF
TRBV7-9	TRBJ1-6	once	CASRPQGGVDSPLHF
TRBV2	TRBJ2-6	NA	CASNGAVGANVLTF
TRBV15	TRBJ1-4	NA	CATSRDSSGGNEKLFF
TRBV7-6	TRBJ2-3	NA	CASSLGGGGDTQYF
TRBV5-4	TRBJ2-7	NA	CASSLALRGNEQYF